These 28 T cell receptor beta chains were sequenced from one sample in a study of identical twins. TCRdb ran MiXCR on the 5' RACE reads and lists one entry per CDR3 protein. The sample consists of about 390,000 distinct CDR3 sequences, approximately 8.8% of them appearing once. The sequencing input was naive T cells sorted from blood. The receptors shown here come from a woman between 45 and 60 years old in good health.

This clonotype was recorded a few times. The V gene is TRBV12-3 or TRBV12-4, the J gene TRBJ1-3; tentative D call: TRBD1 (5 bases). The CDR3 contains 15 residues. V was pared by 6 bases and J by 2 bases, with 14 bases between. The CDR3 DNA is TGTGCCAGCAGCCTGGGGGGGTTTGCTGGAAACACCATATATTTT. Translation: CASSLGGFAGNTIYF.

The rearrangement links TRBV13 to TRBJ1-1; TRBD1 matches 7 bases. CDR1 and CDR2 from the germline V gene are PRHDT and FYEKMQ (reference sequence). J gave up 4 bases and V 6 bases, and 8 bases lay outside the gene matches. This CDR3 is 14 amino acids long. The CDR3 DNA reads TGTGCCAGCAGGCCAGGGGGTAGTAGCACTGAAGCTTTCTTT. This codes for CASRPGGSSTEAFF.

Written as DNA, the CDR3 is TGTGCCAGTAGTACGATTCTAGCGGGAGGCCCTAAGGGGAATGAGCAGTTCTTC. Protein: CASSTILAGGPKGNEQFF. The rearrangement joins TRBV19 to TRBJ2-1; 11 nucleotides align to TRBD2. V shed 4 bases, J shed 7 bases, and the junction held 15 bases outside the gene matches. Germline CDR1 and CDR2: LNHDA and SQIVND (reference sequence). This CDR3 has 18 residues.

There are a few counts of this clonotype. The CDR3 nucleotides read TGTGCCAGCAAAGTGGCGGGCCAGAGCACAGATACGCAGTATTTT. It specifies CASKVAGQSTDTQYF. This chain links TRBV27 with TRBJ2-3, with D possibly matching TRBD2 (5 bases). Trimming took off 7 bases at V and 0 bases at J, with 14 bases between the two ends. Germline V gene data show CDR1 as MNHEY and CDR2 as SMNVEV (reference sequence). The CDR3 runs 15 residues.

The V and J genes are TRBV5-1 and TRBJ2-1; D is possibly TRBD1 or TRBD2 (6 bases each). Germline-derived CDR1 and CDR2 are SGHRS and YFSETQ. Trimming stripped 3 bases from V and 10 bases from J, with 17 bases between. The CDR3 is made up of 14 amino acids. The CDR3 loop reads CASSSGGLLGEQFF. The DNA of the CDR3 is TGCGCCAGCAGCTCTGGGGGGCTACTTGGCGAGCAGTTCTTC.

In its sample, this clonotype was seen many times. V and J are TRBV7-9 and TRBJ1-4, with D perhaps matching TRBD1 (5 bases). Trimming cost V 5 bases and J 7 bases, with 17 bases left between them. The CDR3 runs 15 residues. Germline CDR1 is SEHNR and CDR2 is FQNEAQ (reference sequence). CDR3 residues: CASSHGGSHREKLFF. The DNA of the CDR3 is TGTGCCAGCAGCCACGGGGGAAGCCACCGTGAAAAACTGTTTTTT.

This clonotype was picked up a small number of times. This chain uses TRBV6-5 with TRBJ2-2; D not certain. V lost 3 bases, J lost 2 bases, and 13 bases lay in between. CDR3 length: 16 amino acids. Germline V gene lookup returns CDR1 MNHEY and CDR2 SVGAGI. The CDR3 region is CASSYSATHNTGELFF. In DNA form, the CDR3 reads TGTGCCAGCAGTTATTCGGCAACTCATAACACCGGGGAGCTGTTTTTT.

This clonotype showed up just once. Just one base apart from a much larger clone, this may be a read error. No conserved phenylalanine or tryptophan is present at the end of the CDR3, so a read error is the likely explanation. CDR3 sequence reads: CASSLWDRGPVGYTL. Written as DNA, the CDR3 is TGTGCCAGCAGTTTGTGGGACAGGGGGCCAGTTGGCTACACCTTG. The chain uses TRBV12-3 or TRBV12-4 and TRBJ1-2; 12 bases are shared with TRBD1. V lost 3 bases to trimming and J lost 7 bases; unmatched junction nucleotides: 6. There are 15 residues in the CDR3.

This clonotype was seen only a few times. This rearrangement joins TRBV6-2 or TRBV6-3 to TRBJ2-1; weak D call: TRBD2 (5 bases). Trimming stripped 0 bases from V and 3 bases from J, with 12 bases between. In germline, CDR1 is MNHEY, CDR2 SVGEGT. This CDR3 has 16 residues. CDR3 amino acids: CASSYSAGKVYNEQFF. DNA for the CDR3: TGTGCCAGCAGTTACTCAGCCGGGAAAGTCTACAATGAGCAGTTCTTC.

This clonotype was seen repeatedly, ten times or more. The genes are TRBV6-1 and TRBJ2-3, with TRBD1 matching over 8 bases. Germline values: CDR1 MNHNS, CDR2 SASEGT. Trimming at V came to 5 bases and at J to 5 bases, leaving 6 bases not matched to a gene. The CDR3 is 14 residues long. In DNA, the CDR3 is TGTGCCAGCAGTAGCAGGGGGCAAGGAGATACGCAGTATTTT. This codes for CASSSRGQGDTQYF.

This clonotype turned up a few times. The chain is built from TRBV11-3 and TRBJ2-4, with 7 bases lining up with TRBD1. After removal of 0 bases from V and 1 base from J, the junction contained 9 bases not matched to a gene. This CDR3 is 18 amino acids long. Germline loops: CDR1 SGHNT, CDR2 YENEEA. The CDR3 nucleotides are TGTGCCAGCAGCTTAGATGGCGAGGGGGCTAATGCCAAAAACATTCAGTACTTC. Its translation is CASSLDGEGANAKNIQYF.

A few counts support this clonotype. V and J are TRBV5-1 and TRBJ1-1; no clear D gene. Trimming shortened V by 5 bases and J by 1 base, and 15 bases separated the two germline ends. This CDR3 has 15 residues. Germline CDR1 and CDR2: SGHRS and YFSETQ. For the CDR3, the DNA is TGCGCCAGCAGTCTGGCAGAAGGCTGGAACACTGAAGCTTTCTTT. Amino acid sequence: CASSLAEGWNTEAFF.

This clonotype was seen more than once but under ten times. This chain joins TRBV5-6 and TRBJ2-1; D may correspond to TRBD1 or TRBD2 (6 bases each). The V gene's germline CDR1 is SGHDT and CDR2 YYEEEE. The germline V and J ends were trimmed by 1 base and 14 bases, with 10 bases remaining between them. The CDR3 contains 11 residues. The CDR3 region is CASSLTGRKFF. The CDR3 DNA reads as TGTGCCAGCAGCTTGACAGGGAGGAAGTTCTTC.

Only a few counts were recorded for this clonotype. The chain is built from TRBV11-2 and TRBJ2-1; 14 nucleotides align to TRBD2. The CDR3 spans 15 residues. Germline V CDR1 and CDR2: SGHAT, FQNNGV. The junction had 6 bases not matched to a gene; V was cut back by 5 bases and J by 9 bases. The CDR3 coding sequence is TGTGCCAGCAGCGCGACTAGCGGGAGGGTTGGTGAGCAGTTCTTC. This sequence encodes CASSATSGRVGEQFF.

This chain joins TRBV30 and TRBJ2-1, with TRBD2 identical over 9 bases. This CDR3 has 13 amino acids. Per the germline V gene, CDR1 is GTSNPN and CDR2 is SVGIG (reference sequence). V gave up 6 bases and J gave up 7 bases; unmatched junction bases: 7. The CDR3 loop reads CACVAGGKNEQFF. The DNA for the CDR3 is TGTGCCTGCGTGGCGGGGGGGAAGAATGAGCAGTTCTTC.

This clonotype was seen more than once but under ten times. This chain uses TRBV2 with TRBJ1-2, with unresolved D. V gave up 1 base and J gave up 4 bases, with 10 bases separating them. Germline assignment: CDR1 SNHLY and CDR2 FYNNEI. The CDR3 has 14 amino acids. The DNA for the CDR3 is TGTGCCAGCAGTGAAGGAGCCAATAGCTATGGCTACACCTTC. Protein sequence: CASSEGANSYGYTF.

The V and J genes are TRBV2 and TRBJ2-7; maybe TRBD2 (6 bases). The V gene's germline CDR1 is SNHLY and CDR2 FYNNEI. This CDR3 has 13 residues. Trimming took 5 bases from V and 3 from J, leaving 11 bases between them. CDR3 region: CASSLTDYYEQYF. Here the CDR3 DNA reads TGTGCCAGCAGTTTGACGGACTACTACGAGCAGTACTTC.

V gene TRBV7-2 combines with J gene TRBJ1-1; TRBD1 matches 8 bases. Losses at the gene ends were 5 bases for V and 0 bases for J; bases not matched to a gene: 5. The CDR3 covers 15 residues. Germline CDR1 is SGHTA and CDR2 is FQGNSA. The chain's CDR3 is CASSIRTGLNTEAFF. Written as DNA, the CDR3 is TGTGCCAGCAGCATTAGGACAGGGTTGAACACTGAAGCTTTCTTT.

In its sample, this clonotype was seen many times. The CDR3 DNA reads as TGTGCCAGCAGTTTTCGAGATACGCAGTATTTT. This encodes CASSFRDTQYF. The V call is TRBV12-3 or TRBV12-4, the J call TRBJ2-3; the D is unclear. This CDR3 region has 11 residues. Trimming shortened V by 3 bases and J by 5 bases, and 3 bases separated the two germline ends.

This clonotype has just a few counts. This sequence joins TRBV6-1 and TRBJ1-1, with D maybe TRBD1 (6 bases). CDR3 length equals 14 residues. The V and J ends lost 8 bases and 0 bases respectively, with 13 bases between them. Germline assignment: CDR1 MNHNS and CDR2 SASEGT. The CDR3 DNA reads TGTGCCAGCCTCGGACAGACCATGAACACTGAAGCTTTCTTT. Amino acid sequence: CASLGQTMNTEAFF.

The chain uses TRBV7-2 and TRBJ1-4; D is unresolved. Looked up from germline, CDR1 is SGHTA and CDR2 is FQGNSA. The CDR3 sequence is 15 residues long. V lost 5 bases and J 2 bases, leaving 12 bases between the germline ends. Here the CDR3 reads CASSLDPRTNEKLFF. For the CDR3, the DNA is TGTGCCAGCAGCCTAGACCCACGCACTAATGAAAAACTGTTTTTT.

This clonotype was observed at least ten times. The chain is built from TRBV5-1 and TRBJ2-3, with unresolved D. The germline V and J ends were trimmed by 4 bases and 4 bases, with 10 bases remaining between them. CDR3 length: 13 amino acids. The germline V gene has CDR1 SGHRS and CDR2 YFSETQ. The CDR3 loop reads CASSAVVSDTQYF. In nucleotides, the CDR3 is TGCGCCAGCAGCGCGGTGGTTTCAGATACGCAGTATTTT.

The genes are TRBV4-1 and TRBJ2-7, with D perhaps given as TRBD1 or TRBD2 (5 bases each). The germline gives CDR1 MGHRA, CDR2 YSYEKL. Between the trimmed V and J ends, which lost 3 bases and 2 bases, there was a span of 14 bases. This CDR3 has 15 residues. CDR3 in amino acids: CASSQARDGAYEQYF. CDR3 sequence (DNA): TGCGCCAGCAGCCAGGCACGGGACGGAGCCTACGAGCAGTACTTC.

The V gene is TRBV19, the J gene TRBJ2-1, with TRBD2 identical over 10 bases. V gave up 0 bases and J gave up 7 bases; unmatched junction bases: 6. The V gene's germline CDR1 is LNHDA and CDR2 SQIVND (reference sequence). This CDR3 has 16 amino acids. CDR3 sequence (DNA): TGTGCCAGTAGTATAGACCTGACTAGCGGGCTAAATGAGCAGTTCTTC. Translated, it gives CASSIDLTSGLNEQFF.

The gene calls are TRBV7-9 and TRBJ2-7, with 8 bases aligning to TRBD1. The length of the CDR3 is 12 residues. Germline V gene data show CDR1 as SEHNR and CDR2 as FQNEAQ (reference sequence). V shed 5 bases, J shed 6 bases, and the junction held 3 bases outside the gene matches. CDR3 coding DNA: TGTGCCAGCAGCCGGACAGGGCCCGAGCAGTACTTC. This sequence encodes CASSRTGPEQYF.

This chain uses TRBV15 with TRBJ2-1; D remains ambiguous. Trimming cost V 0 bases and J 15 bases, with 12 bases left between them. This CDR3 contains 12 residues. Germline CDR1 reads LNHNV; CDR2 reads YYDKDF (reference sequence). In DNA form, the CDR3 reads TGTGCCACCAGCAGAGATCAGGAGTTTCCGTTCTTC. Amino acids: CATSRDQEFPFF.

This clonotype showed up just a few times. In nucleotides, the CDR3 is TGTGCCACCAGCAGGGACAGGGTCAATCAGCCCCAGCATTTT. It specifies CATSRDRVNQPQHF. The rearrangement joins TRBV15 to TRBJ1-5; 8 bases align to TRBD1. The CDR3 has 14 amino acids. The V gene's germline CDR1 is LNHNV and CDR2 YYDKDF (reference sequence). V shed 3 bases and J 3 bases; nucleotides not matched to a gene: 1.

This clonotype was detected only a few times. The J gene is TRBJ2-5, the V gene TRBV4-2, with a possible D match to TRBD2 (6 bases). The CDR3 contains 16 residues. Deletions cut 0 bases from V and 2 bases from J, with 13 bases between. The germline CDR1 and CDR2 sequences are LGHNA and YNFKEQ. The CDR3 coding sequence is TGTGCCAGCAGCCAAGATTTTAGCGGTTCTCAAGAGACCCAGTACTTC. Protein: CASSQDFSGSQETQYF.